These 7 T cell receptor beta chains came from one sample sequenced in a study of blood T cell repertoires in COVID-19. Sequenced by immunoSEQ multiplex PCR; TCRdb stores in-frame clones only, minus some. The sample includes about 98,000 clones, less than 85% of them seen just once. The source material was peripheral blood. These receptors originate from a man aged 65-85 years with active or convalescent COVID-19.

V and J are TRBV6-5 and TRBJ2-3; unclear D gene. Germline CDR1 reads MNHEY; CDR2 reads SVGAGI. Deletions cut 5 bases from V and 10 bases from J, with 16 bases between. The CDR3 runs to 13 residues. Written as DNA, the CDR3 is TGTGCCAGCAGTCCCAACCGACGGAGTCCGCAGTATTTT. Its translation is CASSPNRRSPQYF.

In its sample, this clone was seen many times. CDR3 nucleotides: TGTGCCAGCAGCTTAGTCCTAGCGGGGTCCTACGAGCAGTACTTC. Translating gives CASSLVLAGSYEQYF. The rearrangement joins TRBV7-9 to TRBJ2-7; TRBD2 agrees at 9 bases. With V trimmed by 1 base and J by 1 base, 2 bases remained unmatched. This CDR3 spans 15 amino acids. CDR1 and CDR2 from the germline V gene are SEHNR and FQNEAQ (reference sequence).

J is TRBJ2-5 and V is TRBV5-1, with TRBD2 matching 9 bases. Germline CDR1 SGHRS, CDR2 YFSETQ. The trim removed 4 bases at V and 7 bases at J, leaving 8 bases unmatched. The CDR3 extends over 14 amino acids. CDR3 bases: TGCGCCAGCAGCGAGTCTAGCGGGGACGGGACCCAGTACTTC. It encodes CASSESSGDGTQYF.

This sequence joins TRBV5-6 and TRBJ1-2; TRBD1 is a possible D gene (5 bases). CDR3 length: 12 amino acids. CDR1 is SGHDT, CDR2 YYEEEE, per germline. Trimming removed 2 bases from V and 6 bases from J, with 8 bases in between. In DNA form, the CDR3 reads TGTGCCAGCAGCTTCGGGGGTAATGGCTACACCTTC. It is translated as CASSFGGNGYTF. Combining the CDR3 with reference TRBV5-6 and TRBJ1-2 gives the whole variable domain DAGVTQSPTHLIKTRGQQVTLRCSPKSGHDTVSWYQQALGQGPQFIFQYYEEEERQRGNFPDRFSGHQFPNYSSELNVNALLLGDSALYLCASSFGGNGYTFGSGTRLTVV.

The rearrangement joins TRBV7-8 to TRBJ2-6; D is perhaps TRBD2 (6 bases). V was shortened by 6 bases and J by 4 bases, with 16 bases between the two germline ends. The germline V gene encodes CDR1 SGHVS and CDR2 FQNEAQ. The CDR3 has 16 amino acids. The CDR3 DNA sequence: TGTGCCAGCAGACGAGTGGGGGGAAACGGGGCCAACGTCCTGACTTTC. The encoded protein is CASRRVGGNGANVLTF.

V and J are TRBV11-1 and TRBJ1-6; D is possibly TRBD1 (5 bases). Deletions cut 5 bases from V and 5 bases from J, with 16 bases between. Germline CDR1 SGHAT, CDR2 FQDESV (reference sequence). This CDR3 is built from 16 residues. CDR3 sequence (DNA): TGTGCCAGCAGCCTCCAGGGTACGGCAAATAATTCACCCCTCCACTTT. Residues: CASSLQGTANNSPLHF.

The chain recombines TRBV7-9 with TRBJ1-2; 7 bases line up with TRBD1. The CDR3 has 12 amino acids. Trimming removed 4 bases from V and 8 bases from J; junction bases left unmatched: 4. The germline V gene has CDR1 SEHNR and CDR2 FQNEAQ (reference sequence). CDR3: CASSSQGVGYTF. CDR3 DNA: TGTGCCAGCAGCTCCCAGGGGGTAGGCTACACCTTC.